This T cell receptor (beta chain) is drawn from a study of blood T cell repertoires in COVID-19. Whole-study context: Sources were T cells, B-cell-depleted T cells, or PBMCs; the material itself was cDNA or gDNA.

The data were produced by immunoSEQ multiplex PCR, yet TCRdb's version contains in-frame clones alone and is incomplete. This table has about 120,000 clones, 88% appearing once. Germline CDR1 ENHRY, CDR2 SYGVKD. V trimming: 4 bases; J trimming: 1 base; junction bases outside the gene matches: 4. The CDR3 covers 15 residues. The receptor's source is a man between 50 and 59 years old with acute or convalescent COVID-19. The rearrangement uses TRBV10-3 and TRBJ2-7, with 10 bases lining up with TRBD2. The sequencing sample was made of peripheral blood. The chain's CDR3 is CAISALAGESYEQYF. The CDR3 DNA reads TGTGCCATCAGTGCCCTAGCGGGGGAGTCCTACGAGCAGTACTTC.